A single sample gave rise to the 4 T cell receptor beta chains below, sequenced in a study of identical twins. One entry per CDR3 protein, called by TCRdb with MiXCR from the 5' RACE reads. The data contain hundreds of thousands of distinct CDR3 sequences, 9% to 15% of them seen just once; the ten biggest clones take up under 2%. This sample was also put to use in a study of yellow fever vaccine responses in identical twins.

Sequenced input: PBMCs. These TCRs come from a woman aged 18-30 years in good health.

This clonotype was picked up a small number of times. This rearrangement joins TRBV5-1 to TRBJ1-1; no definite D call. V lost 4 bases, J lost 2 bases, and 12 bases lay in between. In germline, CDR1 is SGHRS, CDR2 YFSETQ. The CDR3 has 14 residues. CDR3 DNA sequence: TGCGCCAGCAGCCACGACTCAACCAACACTGAAGCTTTCTTT. It specifies CASSHDSTNTEAFF.

The chain links TRBV5-1 to TRBJ2-5; a possible D gene is TRBD2 (6 bases). The CDR3 runs 14 residues. V was trimmed by 4 bases and J by 4 bases, leaving 14 bases between them. In germline, CDR1 is SGHRS, CDR2 YFSETQ. Here the CDR3 reads CASSGGTQPETQYF. CDR3 DNA: TGCGCCAGCAGCGGAGGGACCCAGCCAGAGACCCAGTACTTC.

This clonotype showed up many times. V gene TRBV11-2 combines with J gene TRBJ1-4, with no clear D. V dropped 0 bases and J dropped 0 bases, with 5 bases sitting between them. CDR3 length: 15 amino acids. Germline assignment: CDR1 SGHAT and CDR2 FQNNGV. For the CDR3, the DNA is TGTGCCAGCAGCTTAGACGTTGCAACTAATGAAAAACTGTTTTTT. Its translation: CASSLDVATNEKLFF.

The genes are TRBV10-3 and TRBJ2-7; 8 bases match TRBD2. Germline V gene lookup returns CDR1 ENHRY and CDR2 SYGVKD. Trimming at V came to 3 bases and at J to 7 bases, leaving 11 bases not matched to a gene. CDR3 length: 15 amino acids. DNA for the CDR3: TGTGCCATCAGTGACCAGCGGGAGTGGTCGGGGGAGCAGTACTTC. It yields the protein CAISDQREWSGEQYF.